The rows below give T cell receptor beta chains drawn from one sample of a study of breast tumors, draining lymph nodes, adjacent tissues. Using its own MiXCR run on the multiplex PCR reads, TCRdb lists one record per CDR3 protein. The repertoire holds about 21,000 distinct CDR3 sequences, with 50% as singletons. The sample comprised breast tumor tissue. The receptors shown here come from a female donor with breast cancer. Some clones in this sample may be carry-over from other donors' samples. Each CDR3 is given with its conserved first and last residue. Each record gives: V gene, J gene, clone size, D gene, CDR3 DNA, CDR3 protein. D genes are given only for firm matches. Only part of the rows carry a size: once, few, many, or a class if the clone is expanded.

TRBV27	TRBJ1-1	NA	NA	TGTGCCAGCAGACCTTCCCGGGCCCTCAAAGCTTTCTTT	CASRPSRALKAFF
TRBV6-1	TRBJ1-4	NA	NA	TGTGCCAGCGGTGAAGGACGGTTTCGTGAAGAACTGTTTTTT	CASGEGRFREELFF
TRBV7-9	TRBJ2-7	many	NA	TGTGCCAGCAGCTCCCCGGATACCGGGACCCCACAGTGGGAGCAGTACTTC	CASSSPDTGTPQWEQYF
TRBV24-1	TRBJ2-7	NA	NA	TGTGCCACCAGTGACGGCGGACGACCCTACGAGCAGTACTTC	CATSDGGRPYEQYF
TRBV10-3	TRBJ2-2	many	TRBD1	TGTGCCATCGGACAGGGGAGCACCGGGGAGCTGTTTTTT	CAIGQGSTGELFF
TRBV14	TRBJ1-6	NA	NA	TGTGCCAGCAGCCATGCCCGTGCGCCAAATTCACCCCTCCACTTT	CASSHARAPNSPLHF
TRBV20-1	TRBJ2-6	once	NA	TGCAGTGCTAGAGATGTTGGTGCCTCTGGGGCCAACGTCCTGACTTTC	CSARDVGASGANVLTF
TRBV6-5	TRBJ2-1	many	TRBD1	TGTGCCAGCAGTCACTCCAGGACAGGGTCGTACAATGAGCAGTTCTTC	CASSHSRTGSYNEQFF
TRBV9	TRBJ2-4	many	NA	TGTGCCAGCAGCGTAGCTGCCTTTGGAAGGGACCAAAACATTCAGTACTTC	CASSVAAFGRDQNIQYF
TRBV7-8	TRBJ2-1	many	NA	TGTGCCAGCAGCTCCGGGCCTTTGGGAGAGCAGTTCTTC	CASSSGPLGEQFF
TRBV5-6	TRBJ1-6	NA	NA	TGTGCCAGCAGCTTGGCCGCTAATTCACCCCTCCACTTT	CASSLAANSPLHF
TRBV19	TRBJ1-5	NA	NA	TGTGCCAGTAGTATAGTGGGTCGACAATTGAGTCAGCCCCAGCATTTT	CASSIVGRQLSQPQHF
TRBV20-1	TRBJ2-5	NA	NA	TGCAGGGTACAGGACCAAGAGACCCAGTCCTTC	CRVQDQETQSF
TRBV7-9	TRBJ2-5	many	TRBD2	TGTGCCAGCAGCGAACTAGCGGGGGGACAAGAGACCCAGTACTTC	CASSELAGGQETQYF
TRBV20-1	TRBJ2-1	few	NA	TGCAGTGCCAGCAGTCGGGGTCACAATGAGCAGTTCTTC	CSASSRGHNEQFF
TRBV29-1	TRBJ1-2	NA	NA	TGCAGCGCCCCGGACCCCCGAAGGCCCGAGACAGCATACTATGGCTACACCTTC	CSAPDPRRPETAYYGYTF
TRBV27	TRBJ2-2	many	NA	TGTGCCAGCAGTCCGACAGCCTCGAACACCGGGGAGCTGTTTTTT	CASSPTASNTGELFF
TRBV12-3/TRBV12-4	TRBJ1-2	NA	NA	TGTGCCAGCAGTTTATCTGGGACCGGCTACACCTTC	CASSLSGTGYTF
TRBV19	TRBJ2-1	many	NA	TGTGCCAGTAGTGACGGGCAGGGAAGTAGTGAGCAGTTCTTC	CASSDGQGSSEQFF
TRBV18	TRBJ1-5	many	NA	TGTGCCAGCTCACCAGGGGTTAACGGACAGCCCCAGCATTTT	CASSPGVNGQPQHF
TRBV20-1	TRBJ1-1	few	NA	TGCAGTGTCGCGAGGGGGACTGAAGCTTTCTTT	CSVARGTEAFF
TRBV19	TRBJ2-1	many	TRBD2	TGTGCCAGTAGTATTGGAGCGGGAGATTACAATGAGCAGTTCTTC	CASSIGAGDYNEQFF
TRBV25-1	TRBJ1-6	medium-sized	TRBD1	TGTGCCAGCAGTTTTTCCGGGACAGGGAATAATTCACCCCTCCACTTT	CASSFSGTGNNSPLHF
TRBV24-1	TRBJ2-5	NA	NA	NA	CAISTSGGTQYF
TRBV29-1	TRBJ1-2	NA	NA	TGCAGCGTTGAGTTGGGGGCGGGTCGCTACACCTTC	CSVELGAGRYTF
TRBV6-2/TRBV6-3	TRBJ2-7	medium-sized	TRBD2	TGTGCCAGCAGAAACGGGAGGGCCCCCCACGAGCAGTACTTC	CASRNGRAPHEQYF
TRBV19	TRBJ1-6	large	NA	TGTGCCAGTAGTTCCCATGGTTCACCCCTCCACTTT	CASSSHGSPLHF
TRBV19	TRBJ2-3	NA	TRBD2	TGTGCCAGTCCCAGGGCGGGGGAGCCCTTCACAGATACGCAGTATTTT	CASPRAGEPFTDTQYF
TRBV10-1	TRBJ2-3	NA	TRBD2	TGCGCCAGCAGTGAGGGGAGGGTAGCGGGAGGTACAGATACGCAGTATTTT	CASSEGRVAGGTDTQYF
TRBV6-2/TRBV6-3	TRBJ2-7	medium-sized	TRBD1	TGTGCCAGCAGTGTCACCCTACAGGGGACAGGGACTCTTTCCTACGAGCAGTACTTC	CASSVTLQGTGTLSYEQYF
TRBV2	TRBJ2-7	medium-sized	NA	TGTGCCAGCAGTCAGGACTTGGTGGGGGATGAGCAGTACTTC	CASSQDLVGDEQYF
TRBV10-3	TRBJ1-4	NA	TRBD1	TGTGCCACCCGGACAGGGGATGAAAAACTGTTTTTT	CATRTGDEKLFF
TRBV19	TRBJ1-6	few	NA	TGTGCCTCCGTAAGCGGGGGGACTGGTAATTCACCCCTCCACTTT	CASVSGGTGNSPLHF
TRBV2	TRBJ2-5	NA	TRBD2	TGTGCCAGCAGTAACCGGGACTATGCAGAGACCCAGTACTTC	CASSNRDYAETQYF
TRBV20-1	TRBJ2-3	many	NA	TGCAGTGCCCTATCCGGGGCTAGCGTGACAGATGCGCAGTATTTT	CSALSGASVTDAQYF
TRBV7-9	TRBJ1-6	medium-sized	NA	TGTGCCAGCAGCTATAGCCAGGGGATTAATTCACCCCTCCACTTT	CASSYSQGINSPLHF
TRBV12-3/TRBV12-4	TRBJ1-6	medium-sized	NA	TGTGCCAGCAGTTCCGGTTCACCCCTCCACTTT	CASSSGSPLHF
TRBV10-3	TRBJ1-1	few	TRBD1	TGTGCCATCAGTGAGCCTGACTCCCGGGGGGCCAGGGGGAATATGAACACTGAAGCTTTCTTT	CAISEPDSRGARGNMNTEAFF
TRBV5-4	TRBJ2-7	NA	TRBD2	TGTGCCAGCAGCCCCCTAGCGGGGGGAGTCTACGAGCAGTACTTC	CASSPLAGGVYEQYF
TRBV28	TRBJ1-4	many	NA	TGTGCCAGCAGTTTGGCTCTGGGAGCTAATGAAAAACTGTTTTTT	CASSLALGANEKLFF
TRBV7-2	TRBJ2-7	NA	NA	TGTGCCGGCAGCTTAGGAGGGCCCGACGAGCAGTACTTC	CAGSLGGPDEQYF
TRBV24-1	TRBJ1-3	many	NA	TGTGCCACCAGTGATTCAGGCAGGGGTCCGACATTTACAGCAGGAAACACCATATATTTT	CATSDSGRGPTFTAGNTIYF
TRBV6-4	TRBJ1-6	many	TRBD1	TGTGCCAGCAGTCACGGGACAGATAATTCTCCCCTCCACTTT	CASSHGTDNSPLHF
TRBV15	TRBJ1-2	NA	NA	TGTGCCACCAGCAGAGAGCCAGCGAACTATGGCTACACCTTC	CATSREPANYGYTF
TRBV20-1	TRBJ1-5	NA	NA	TGCAGTGCTAGAGATGTTGGTGGACGGAAAGCCTACGAGCATTTT	CSARDVGGRKAYEHF
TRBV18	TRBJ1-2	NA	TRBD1	TGTGCCAGCTCATCAGGGGGCGCCAACTATGGCTACACCTTC	CASSSGGANYGYTF
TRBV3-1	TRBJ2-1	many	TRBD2	TGTGCCAGCAGCGGACGGACTAGCGGGGGAAATGAGCAGTTCTTC	CASSGRTSGGNEQFF
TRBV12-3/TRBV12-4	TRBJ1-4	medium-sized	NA	TGTGCCAGCGTTGTCATCCCATACGAAAAACTGTTTTTT	CASVVIPYEKLFF
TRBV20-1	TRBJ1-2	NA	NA	TGCAGTGCTAGAGACCCGCGGAATTCCTCCGGCTACACCTTC	CSARDPRNSSGYTF
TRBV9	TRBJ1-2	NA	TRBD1	TGTGCCAGCAGCATACAGGGGGGCTATGGCTACACCTTC	CASSIQGGYGYTF
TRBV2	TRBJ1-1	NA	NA	TGTGCCAGCAGAGCTGGGATGAACACTGAAGCTTTCTTT	CASRAGMNTEAFF
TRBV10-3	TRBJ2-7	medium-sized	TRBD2	TGTGCCTCGACGGAGGGACTAGCCTACGAGCAGTACTTC	CASTEGLAYEQYF
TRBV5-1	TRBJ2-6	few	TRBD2	TGCGCCAGCAGCTTAGGACTAGCGGGGTCTGGGGCCAACGTCCTGACTTTC	CASSLGLAGSGANVLTF
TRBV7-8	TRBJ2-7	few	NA	TGTGCCAGCAGCTTAGTGCAGGGCCCCTCCTACGAGCAGTACTTC	CASSLVQGPSYEQYF
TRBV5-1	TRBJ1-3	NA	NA	TGCGCCAGCAGCTTGACGGGGGATGGAAACACCATATATTTT	CASSLTGDGNTIYF
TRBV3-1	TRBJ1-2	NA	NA	TGTGCCAGCAGCCAGGGTTCCAACTATGGCTACACCTTC	CASSQGSNYGYTF
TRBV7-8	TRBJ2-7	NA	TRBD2	TGTGCCAGCAGCGATCTGATGACTAGCAGCGCCTACGAGCAGTACTTC	CASSDLMTSSAYEQYF
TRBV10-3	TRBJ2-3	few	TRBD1	TGTGCCATCAGCCGACAGGGTGGGTCGCAAGATACGCAGTATTTT	CAISRQGGSQDTQYF
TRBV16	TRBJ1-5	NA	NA	TGTGCCAGCAGCCCTTGGGAATGGAATCAGCCCCAGCATTTT	CASSPWEWNQPQHF
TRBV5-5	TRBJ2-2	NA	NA	TGTGCCAGCAGCTTTTCGGCGAACACCGGGGGGCTGTTTTTC	CASSFSANTGGLFF